This TCR beta chain was recorded in a study of blood T cell repertoires in COVID-19. Study in general: Some COVID-19 samples were acute and others convalescent; all came from the United States, Italy and Spain.

TCRdb's copy holds only in-frame clones and misses some; the assay was immunoSEQ multiplex PCR. Here the sample spans 200,000 or so clones, approximately 88% being singletons. V was clipped by 6 bases and J by 2 bases; unmatched bases: 9. Germline-derived CDR1 and CDR2 are SGHAT and FQNNGV. This CDR3 contains 15 residues. Participants, roughly 18 to 90 years old, spanned 25 or so US areas. The J gene is TRBJ1-2, the V gene TRBV11-2, with 7 bases lining up with TRBD1. The clonotype comes from a woman aged 25 to 39 who had been exposed to COVID-19. The material sequenced was PBMCs or T cells enriched from blood (not recorded which). CDR3 loop: CASRRTGDVNYGYTF. CDR3 nucleotide sequence: TGTGCCAGCAGACGAACAGGGGATGTGAACTATGGCTACACCTTC.